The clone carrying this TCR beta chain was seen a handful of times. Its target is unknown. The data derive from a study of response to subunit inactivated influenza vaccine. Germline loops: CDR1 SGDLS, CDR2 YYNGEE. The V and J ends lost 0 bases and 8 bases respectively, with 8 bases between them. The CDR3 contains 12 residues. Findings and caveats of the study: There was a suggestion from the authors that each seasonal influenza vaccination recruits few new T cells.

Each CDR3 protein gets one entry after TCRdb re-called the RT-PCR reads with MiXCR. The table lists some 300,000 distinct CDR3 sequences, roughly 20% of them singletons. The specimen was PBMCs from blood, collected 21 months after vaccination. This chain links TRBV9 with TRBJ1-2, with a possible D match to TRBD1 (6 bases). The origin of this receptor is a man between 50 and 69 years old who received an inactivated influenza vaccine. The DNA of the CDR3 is TGTGCCAGCAGCGTAGTCAGGGGAGGCTACACCTTC. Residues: CASSVVRGGYTF.